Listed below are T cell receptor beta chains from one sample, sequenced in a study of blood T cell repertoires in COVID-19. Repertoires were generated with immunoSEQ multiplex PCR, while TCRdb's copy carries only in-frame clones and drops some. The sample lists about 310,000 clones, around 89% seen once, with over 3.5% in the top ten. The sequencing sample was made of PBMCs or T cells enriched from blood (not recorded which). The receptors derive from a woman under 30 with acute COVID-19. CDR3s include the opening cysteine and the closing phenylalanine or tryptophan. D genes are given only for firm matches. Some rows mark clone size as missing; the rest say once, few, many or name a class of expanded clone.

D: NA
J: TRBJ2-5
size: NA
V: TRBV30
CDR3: CAWSFRTLGETQYF
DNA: TGTGCCTGGAGTTTCCGCACCCTCGGGGAGACCCAGTACTTC

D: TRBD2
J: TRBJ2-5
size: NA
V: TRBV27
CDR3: CASSLAGGIETQYF
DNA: TGTGCCAGCAGTTTAGCGGGAGGAATTGAGACCCAGTACTTC

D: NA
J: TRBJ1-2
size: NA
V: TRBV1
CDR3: CTSSPRTEQKYGYTF
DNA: TGCACCAGCAGCCCACGGACAGAACAGAAGTATGGCTACACCTTC

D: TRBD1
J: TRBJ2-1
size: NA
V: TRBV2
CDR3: CASARDRAYNEQFF
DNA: TGTGCCAGTGCCCGGGACAGAGCCTACAATGAGCAGTTCTTC

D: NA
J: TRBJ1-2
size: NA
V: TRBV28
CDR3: CASSAFRAYGYTF
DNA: TGTGCCAGCAGTGCATTCAGGGCCTATGGCTACACCTTC

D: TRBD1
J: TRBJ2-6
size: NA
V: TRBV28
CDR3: CASSVQGAGANVLTF
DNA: TGTGCCAGCAGCGTACAGGGGGCTGGGGCCAACGTCCTGACTTTC

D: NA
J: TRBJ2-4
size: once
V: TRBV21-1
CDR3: CASSKGRGLAKNIQYF
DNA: TGTGCCAGCAGCAAAGGGAGAGGTTTGGCCAAAAACATTCAGTACTTC

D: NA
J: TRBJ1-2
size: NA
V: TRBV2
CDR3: CASSEPGMMGYTF
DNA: TGTGCCAGCAGTGAACCAGGGATGATGGGCTACACCTTC

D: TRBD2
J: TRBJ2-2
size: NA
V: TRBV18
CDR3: CASSPQREGPPGELFF
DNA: TGTGCCAGCTCACCTCAACGGGAGGGCCCTCCCGGGGAGCTGTTTTTT

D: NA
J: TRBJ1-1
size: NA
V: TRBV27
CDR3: CASSLSAVFIEAFF
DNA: TGTGCCAGCAGTTTATCCGCGGTTTTTATTGAAGCTTTCTTT

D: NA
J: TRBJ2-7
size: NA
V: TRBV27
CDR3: CASSLDGRSSYEQYF
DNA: TGTGCCAGCAGTTTAGATGGGAGAAGCTCCTACGAGCAGTACTTC

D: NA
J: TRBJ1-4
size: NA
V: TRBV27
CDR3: CASSPLTAGEKLFF
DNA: TGTGCCAGCAGTCCCTTGACAGCGGGTGAAAAACTGTTTTTT

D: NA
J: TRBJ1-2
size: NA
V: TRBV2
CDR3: CASSEAGPNYGYTF
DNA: TGTGCCAGCAGTGAAGCCGGTCCTAACTATGGCTACACCTTC

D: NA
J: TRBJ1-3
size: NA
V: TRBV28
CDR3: CASCPGLPLTGNTIYF
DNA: TGTGCCAGCTGCCCTGGACTGCCGTTAACTGGAAACACCATATATTTT

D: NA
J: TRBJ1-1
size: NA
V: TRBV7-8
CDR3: CASSTERWNTEAFF
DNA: TGTGCCAGCAGCACGGAGAGGTGGAACACTGAAGCTTTCTTT

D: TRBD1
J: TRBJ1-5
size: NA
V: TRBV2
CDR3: CASSAGQINQPQHF
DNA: TGTGCCAGCAGTGCGGGACAGATCAATCAGCCCCAGCATTTT

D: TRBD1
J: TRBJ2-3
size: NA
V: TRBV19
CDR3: CASSIGQGDTQYF
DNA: TGTGCCAGTAGTATTGGACAGGGGGATACGCAGTATTTT

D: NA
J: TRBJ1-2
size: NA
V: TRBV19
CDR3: CASSIDAAGNYYGYTF
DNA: TGTGCCAGTAGTATAGATGCCGCAGGGAACTACTATGGCTACACCTTC

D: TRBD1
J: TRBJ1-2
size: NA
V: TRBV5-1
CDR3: CASSLEGQGAPLHGYTF
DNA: TGCGCCAGCAGCTTGGAGGGGCAGGGGGCCCCACTTCATGGCTACACCTTC

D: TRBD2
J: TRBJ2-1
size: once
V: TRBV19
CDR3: CASSIDLLAGGLAVDEQFF
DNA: TGTGCCAGTAGTATAGATTTACTAGCGGGAGGGCTCGCGGTTGATGAGCAGTTCTTC

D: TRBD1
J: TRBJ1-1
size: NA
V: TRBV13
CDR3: CASSNRQGANTEAFF
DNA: TGTGCCAGCAGCAACAGACAGGGGGCGAACACTGAAGCTTTCTTT

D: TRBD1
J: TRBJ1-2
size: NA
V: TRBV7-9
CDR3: CASSLEGGPNYGYTF
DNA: TGTGCCAGCAGCTTAGAAGGGGGCCCAAACTATGGCTACACCTTC

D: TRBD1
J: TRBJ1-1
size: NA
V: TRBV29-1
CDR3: CSVGQGAPEAFF
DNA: TGCAGCGTGGGACAGGGGGCCCCTGAAGCTTTCTTT

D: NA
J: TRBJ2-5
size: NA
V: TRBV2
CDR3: CASSILGTGQETQYF
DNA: TGTGCCAGCAGTATCCTAGGGACTGGCCAAGAGACCCAGTACTTC

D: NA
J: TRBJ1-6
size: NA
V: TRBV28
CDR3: CASTTAEQGNSPLHF
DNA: TGTGCCAGCACCACGGCGGAACAGGGAAATTCACCCCTCCACTTT

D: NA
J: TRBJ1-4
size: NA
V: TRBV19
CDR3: CASTAPSLRGNEKLFF
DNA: TGTGCCAGTACCGCCCCCTCTCTCAGGGGAAATGAAAAACTGTTTTTT

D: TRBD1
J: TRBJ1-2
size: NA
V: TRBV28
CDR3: CASSTYGTGVHGYTF
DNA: TGTGCCAGCAGTACATACGGGACAGGGGTGCATGGCTACACCTTC